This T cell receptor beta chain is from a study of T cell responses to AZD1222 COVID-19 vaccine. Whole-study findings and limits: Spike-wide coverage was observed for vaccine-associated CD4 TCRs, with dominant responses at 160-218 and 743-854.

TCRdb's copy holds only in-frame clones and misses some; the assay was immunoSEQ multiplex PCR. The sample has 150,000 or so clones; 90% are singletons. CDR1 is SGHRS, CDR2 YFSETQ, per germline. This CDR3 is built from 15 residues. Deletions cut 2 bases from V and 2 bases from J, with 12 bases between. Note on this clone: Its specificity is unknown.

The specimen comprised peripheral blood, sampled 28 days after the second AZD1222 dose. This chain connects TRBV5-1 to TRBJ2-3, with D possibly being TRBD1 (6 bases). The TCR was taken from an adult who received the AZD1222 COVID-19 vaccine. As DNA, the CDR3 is TGCGCCAGCAGCTTTGAACCAGGGGTCACAGATACGCAGTATTTT. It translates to CASSFEPGVTDTQYF.